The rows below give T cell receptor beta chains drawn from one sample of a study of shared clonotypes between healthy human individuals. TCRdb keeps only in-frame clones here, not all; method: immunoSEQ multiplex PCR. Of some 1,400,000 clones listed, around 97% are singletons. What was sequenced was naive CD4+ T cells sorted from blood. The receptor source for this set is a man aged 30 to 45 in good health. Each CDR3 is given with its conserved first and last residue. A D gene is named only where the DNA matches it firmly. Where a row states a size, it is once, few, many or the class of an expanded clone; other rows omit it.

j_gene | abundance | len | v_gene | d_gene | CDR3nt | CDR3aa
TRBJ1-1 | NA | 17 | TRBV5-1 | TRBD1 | TGCGCCAGCAGCCGAGGGGGGACAGTCGCTATGAACACTGAAGCTTTCTTT | CASSRGGTVAMNTEAFF
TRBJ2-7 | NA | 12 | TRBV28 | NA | TGTGCCACCGGCCTAGGGGAGTACGAGCAGTACTTC | CATGLGEYEQYF
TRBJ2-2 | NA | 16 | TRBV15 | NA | TGTGCCACCAGCAGAGAGCCGACAGGGAGGACCGGGGAGCTGTTTTTT | CATSREPTGRTGELFF
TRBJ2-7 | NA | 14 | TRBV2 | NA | TGTGCCAGCAGTGAAAGGTCAAGTTACTTTGAGCAGTACTTC | CASSERSSYFEQYF
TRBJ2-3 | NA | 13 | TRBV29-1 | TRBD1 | TGCAGCGTGGCTGGACAGGGCACAGATACGCAGTATTTT | CSVAGQGTDTQYF
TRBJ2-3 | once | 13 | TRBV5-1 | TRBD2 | TGCGCCAGCAGGACGGGAGGGACAGATACGCAGTATTTT | CASRTGGTDTQYF
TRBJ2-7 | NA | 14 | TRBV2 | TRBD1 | TGTGCCGGTCAGGGGGAGCCCCTCTCCTACGAGCAGTACTTC | CAGQGEPLSYEQYF
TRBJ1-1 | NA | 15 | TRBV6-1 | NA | TGTGCCAGCAGTGAGCAGACTACAGGTGGCACTGAAGCTTTCTTT | CASSEQTTGGTEAFF
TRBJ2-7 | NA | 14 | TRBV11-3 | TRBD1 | TGTGCCAGCAGCCCAGGTGGGACAGGCGTCGAGCAGTACTTC | CASSPGGTGVEQYF
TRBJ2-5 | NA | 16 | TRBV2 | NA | TGTGCCAGCAGTGTGTCAGCAGCCGGGGCCCAAGAGACCCAGTACTTC | CASSVSAAGAQETQYF
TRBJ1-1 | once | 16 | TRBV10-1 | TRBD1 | TGCGCCAGCAGTGAGGGCAGGGGGTACGGGAACACTGAAGCTTTCTTT | CASSEGRGYGNTEAFF
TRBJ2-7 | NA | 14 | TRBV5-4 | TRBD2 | TGTGCCAGCAGCCTAACTAGCGGGCATGGGCAGCAGTACTTC | CASSLTSGHGQQYF
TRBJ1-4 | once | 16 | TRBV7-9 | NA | TGTGCCAGCAGCCAGTGGAGCGGGAACGGGAGTGAAAAACTGTTTTTT | CASSQWSGNGSEKLFF
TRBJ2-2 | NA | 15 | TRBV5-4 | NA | TGTGCCAGCACCTCGACAGGTTGGGACACCGGGGAGCTGTTTTTT | CASTSTGWDTGELFF
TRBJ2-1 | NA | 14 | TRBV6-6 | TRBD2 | TGTGCCAGCAGTACTAGCGGATTCTACAATGAGCAGTTCTTC | CASSTSGFYNEQFF
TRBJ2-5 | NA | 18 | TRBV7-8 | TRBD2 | TGTGCCAGCAGCCCCCCGGCGAGACTAGCGGGAAATAGGGAGACCCAGTACTTC | CASSPPARLAGNRETQYF
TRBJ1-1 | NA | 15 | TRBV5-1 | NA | TGCGCCAGCAGCTTGAGTAGACAGATGAACACTGAAGCTTTCTTT | CASSLSRQMNTEAFF
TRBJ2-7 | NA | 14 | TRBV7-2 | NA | TGTGCCAGCAGGGGGACAGAGGGGAGGTACGAGCAGTACTTC | CASRGTEGRYEQYF
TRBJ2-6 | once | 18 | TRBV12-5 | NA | TGTGCTAGTGGTTTACCCGGGGCAGGAGGGTTTGGGGCCAACGTCCTGACTTTC | CASGLPGAGGFGANVLTF
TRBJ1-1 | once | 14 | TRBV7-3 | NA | TGTGCCAGCAGCTTAGCAGGGGTTAACACTGAAGCTTTCTTT | CASSLAGVNTEAFF
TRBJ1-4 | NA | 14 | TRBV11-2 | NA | TGTGCCAGCAGCTTAGATCTGGGGCGCGAAAAACTGTTTTTT | CASSLDLGREKLFF
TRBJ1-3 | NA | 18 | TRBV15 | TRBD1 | TGTGCCACCAGCAGGGGGGTGGGCACAGGGGATGGTGGAAACACCATATATTTT | CATSRGVGTGDGGNTIYF
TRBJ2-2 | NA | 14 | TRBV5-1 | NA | TGCGCCAGCAGCCCTACCGGGACGACCGGGGAGCTGTTTTTT | CASSPTGTTGELFF